Shown below are 8 T cell receptor beta chains from a single sample sequenced in a study of shared clonotypes between healthy human individuals. Assay: immunoSEQ multiplex PCR; the TCRdb copy retains only in-frame clones and omits some. The data contain 1,500,000 or so clones, less than 99% of them seen just once; the ten biggest clones take up over 0.3%. Sequencing was performed on naive CD4+ T cells sorted from blood. The subset is: CD45RA+ positively selected. Every receptor here comes from a man aged 25-45 years in good health.

A single count supports this clone. CDR3 loop: CASSSPGQMNTEAFF. CDR3 bases: TGTGCCAGCAGCTCTCCGGGACAAATGAACACTGAAGCTTTCTTT. The V and J genes are TRBV5-8 and TRBJ1-1, with a possible D match to TRBD1 (6 bases). CDR1 is SGHTS and CDR2 is YDEGEE in the germline V gene. With 3 bases removed from V and 0 bases from J, the gap between germline ends came to 12 bases. The CDR3 totals 15 residues.

The rearrangement uses TRBV5-4 and TRBJ2-1; D is possibly TRBD2 (6 bases). The CDR3 sequence is 15 residues long. The V end lost 0 bases, the J end lost 7 bases, and 14 bases lay between the germline ends. The germline gives CDR1 SGHNT, CDR2 YYREEE (reference sequence). The CDR3 is CASSLEGPRGNEQFF. The CDR3 nucleotides read TGTGCCAGCAGCTTGGAAGGACCCCGGGGGAATGAGCAGTTCTTC.

The genes are TRBV4-2 and TRBJ1-1, with TRBD1 as a possible D gene (6 bases). Trimming cost V 0 bases and J 0 bases, with 14 bases left between them. This CDR3 has 17 residues. Germline CDR1 LGHNA, CDR2 YNFKEQ. The CDR3 DNA reads as TGTGCCAGCAGCCAAGATCGGGGGCCAGGTCTGAACACTGAAGCTTTCTTT. Translated: CASSQDRGPGLNTEAFF.

The chain combines TRBV27 with TRBJ2-7, with 8 bases matching TRBD2. The V gene end was trimmed by 2 bases and the J gene end by 3 bases; junction bases not matched to a gene: 15. This CDR3 region has 18 residues. Germline V gene sequence: CDR1 MNHEY, CDR2 SMNVEV (reference sequence). DNA for the CDR3: TGTGCCAGCAGTTTACGGGGGATAGCGGGGAGAGGCCACTACGAGCAGTACTTC. Protein: CASSLRGIAGRGHYEQYF.

V usage is TRBV5-1 and J usage is TRBJ2-5; 8 nucleotides agree with TRBD1. This CDR3 spans 15 amino acids. V trimming: 0 bases; J trimming: 5 bases; junction bases outside the gene matches: 6. CDR1 is SGHRS, CDR2 YFSETQ, per germline. The CDR3 is CASSLATGGWETQYF. The CDR3, as DNA: TGCGCCAGCAGCTTGGCTACAGGGGGTTGGGAGACCCAGTACTTC.

The chain recombines TRBV29-1 with TRBJ2-1; D may be TRBD1 (6 bases). The V end lost 6 bases, the J end lost 0 bases, and 12 bases lay between the germline ends. Germline V gene data show CDR1 as SQVTM and CDR2 as ANQGSEA. The CDR3 has 14 residues. CDR3 sequence reads: CSVAQGSSYNEQFF. The CDR3 region has the DNA TGCAGCGTAGCGCAGGGGAGCTCCTACAATGAGCAGTTCTTC.

The rearrangement uses TRBV2 and TRBJ2-7, with no clear D. This CDR3 spans 13 amino acids. The germline V gene has CDR1 SNHLY and CDR2 FYNNEI. V lost 5 bases and J 1 base, leaving 9 bases between the germline ends. CDR3 in DNA: TGTGCCAGCAGTTACCTAGAGTCCTACGAGCAGTACTTC. Translation gives CASSYLESYEQYF.

The genes are TRBV10-1 and TRBJ2-7; no reliable D call. There are 13 residues in the CDR3. V lost 2 bases, J lost 4 bases, and 9 bases lay in between. Germline CDR1 reads WNHNN; CDR2 reads SYGVQD (reference sequence). The DNA for the CDR3 is TGCGCCAGCAGTGAGATTGGGGAATACGAGCAGTACTTC. Its protein product is CASSEIGEYEQYF.